One T cell receptor (beta chain) is described in this entry. This clonotype was recorded many times. The antigen it binds to is not known. Nothing much larger sits one base from this clone, and base qualities are not available. The data belong to a study of Graves' ophthalmopathy and Graves' hyperthyroidism (dated by TCRdb to about 2018). The study in broad terms: Peripheral blood was collected at initial diagnosis, before any treatment. The study used TCR beta repertoire signatures to distinguish Graves' ophthalmopathy from Graves' hyperthyroidism and to predict progression to ophthalmopathy. In total, 135 blood samples were TCR-sequenced: fewer than 50 ophthalmopathy, over 70 hyperthyroidism and roughly 17 hyperthyroidism-to-ophthalmopathy patients. To explore V-J signatures that distinguish ophthalmopathy from hyperthyroidism, a discovery set of 100 patients was enrolled, made up of 43 with ophthalmopathy and under 65 with stable hyperthyroidism. An independent validation cohort was composed of 18 to 20 hyperthyroidism patients and 17 patients who later progressed from hyperthyroidism to ophthalmopathy. In a handful of hyperthyroidism patients, the T-cell repertoires found in thyroid tissue were compared with those found in blood. After sampling, hyperthyroidism patients received methimazole starting at 30 mg daily, and ophthalmopathy patients received high-dose intravenous methylprednisolone. For training and testing, the roughly 100 patients in the discovery cohort were randomly divided in a 7:3 ratio. The paper's findings and limits, for the study overall: In validation, the model predicted ophthalmopathy progression with 70.59% sensitivity and approximately 78% specificity; 12 predicted patients were CT-confirmed with GO in a median of approximately 6.2 months. Most of the expanded thyroid clonotypes with a frequency above 0.001 were also detected in blood, and it was suggested that the thyroid immune response may be reflected by blood repertoires. Sample size was not predetermined statistically, and investigators were not blinded to group allocation. In cross-validation, the 13-signature model distinguished ophthalmopathy from stable hyperthyroidism with around 90% sensitivity and 81.08% specificity, while in the test set the corresponding values were about 80% and 75%.

For repertoire sequencing, TCR beta CDR3 regions were amplified from RNA transcripts. The first round was an RT-PCR using HTBI primers with the Qiagen OneStep RT-PCR kit, and this first round was followed by a second-round multiplex PCR, then size selection and purification. Libraries were sequenced on an Illumina HiSeq2000 using paired-end 100 bp reads. As for the original processing: SOAPnuke was used for read processing, and reads with adapters, uncalled bases, a mean Phred below 15, or no exact constant-primer or identifier match were discarded. High-quality paired reads were merged with COPE v1.2.5. Each unique nucleotide sequence was defined as a clonotype, and clonotypes were aligned to IMGT TRB V, D and J references with MiTCR v1.1. The analysis was limited to V-J combinations with a frequency above 0.0001, which together covered 99.2% of repertoires. For each V-J combination, a TCR clonal expansion and chaos score was defined as the ratio of F50 clonal expansion to chaos observed in the TCRdist matrix. Welch's t-statistics and random forest were used to reduce the features to about a dozen V-J combinations, which were then used as input to a naive Bayes classifier. The similarity between thyroid and blood repertoires was quantified using the Morisita-Horn index. TCRdb applied fastp at Q25 and MiXCR to the public reads, then kept only in-frame beta chains. Rows are unified per CDR3 protein, each entry keeping the most common DNA and genes. The V and J calls reflect TCRdb's pipeline rather than the authors' work. This sample is represented by over 450,000 distinct CDR3 sequences; roughly an eighth of them were singletons. The top ten clones comprise over 8% of the sample.

Ophthalmopathy patients were characterized by moderately to severely active disease, a Clinical Activity Score of at least 3, a NOSPECS grade of at least 4, and a disease duration under 3 months. Patients with other autoimmune diseases, uncontrolled infections, pregnancy or lactation were excluded. Clinical symptoms, serum thyroxine, TRAb, thyroid ultrasound and orbital computed tomography formed the basis of the diagnosis. PBMCs were isolated from approximately 10 ml of fresh peripheral blood by Ficoll-Paque density gradient centrifugation. Trizol reagent was used to extract the total RNA, and its quality was then checked on an Agilent 2100 Bioanalyzer. From the cysteine through the phenylalanine, the CDR3 covers 16 amino acids. Of the read, only the CDR3 DNA is kept; its 48 bases are in frame from base 1. Sequences SGHAT (CDR1) and FQDESV (CDR2) are obtained from the germline V gene (reference sequence). V sheds 1 base and J sheds 0 bases, leaving 10 bases between their ends.

The chain uses TRBV11-1 and TRBJ1-3, with no reliable assignment of the D segment. This clonotype was sampled from a woman aged 25 to 45 with Graves' ophthalmopathy. Donor details come from another sample of the same person, matched by shared clones. The sample consisted of blood. The CDR3 here reads CASSLVYGSSGNTIYF. The DNA sequence is given as TGTGCCAGCAGCTTAGTGTATGGATCCTCTGGAAACACCATATATTTT.